This TCR beta chain was recovered during a study of shared clonotypes between healthy human individuals. At the level of the study: A few men and a couple of women, aged 18 to 49, were donors.

Around 30,000 T cell genomes (about 0.3 ug DNA) went into each PBMC replicate. Generated by immunoSEQ multiplex PCR, the TCRdb table keeps only in-frame clones and is missing some. The table includes some 510,000 clones, 79% detected once. Findings of the study overall: Specimens sampled were limited to blood, with tissue repertoires likely differing.

In the case of this clone: What it binds is not known.

Unsorted samples relied on about 86 million PBMCs, which served as the source of genomic DNA. V was shortened by 3 bases and J by 14 bases, with 15 bases between the two germline ends. The CDR3 is made up of 11 amino acids. The germline V gene encodes CDR1 DFQATT and CDR2 SNEGSKA (reference sequence). This clonotype was sampled from a woman between 40 and 55 years old in good health. Some clones in this sample may be carry-over from other donors' samples. Sequenced: PBMCs. This chain uses TRBV20-1 with TRBJ2-3; unclear D gene. The CDR3 reads CSASRPGPLYF. The CDR3 DNA sequence: TGCAGTGCTAGCAGACCGGGTCCGCTGTATTTT.